A selection of T cell receptor beta chains follows, all from one sample in a study of T cell repertoires in cytomegalovirus infection. These TCRs are of unknown antigen specificity. MiXCR, applied by TCRdb to the reads, yields one record per CDR3 protein. The repertoire has 110,000 or so distinct CDR3 sequences, roughly 30% of them found once; the top ten carry 35% to 50%. The sequences come from CD8+ T cells from cultured PBMCs, collected from culture after CMV antigen stimulation. Receptors were obtained from a human donor in good health (CMV status not recorded). Some clones in this sample may be carry-over from other donors' samples. Both conserved end residues are part of each CDR3. Each record gives: D gene, V gene, J gene, clone size, CDR3 protein, CDR3 DNA. A D gene is named only where the DNA matches it firmly. Clone size, where shown, is once, few, many, or a class for clones that have expanded.

>TRBD2|TRBV19|TRBJ2-2|NA
CASKHRGDNTGELFF
TGTGCCAGTAAACACCGGGGGGATAACACCGGGGAGCTGTTTTTT
>NA|TRBV6-1|TRBJ1-5|many
CASRGSGPGGPQHF
TGTGCCAGCAGGGGGAGTGGGCCGGGAGGGCCCCAGCATTTT
>TRBD2|TRBV6-1|TRBJ2-5|NA
CASMVGRGDEETQYF
TGTGCCAGCATGGTGGGCCGGGGGGACGAGGAGACCCAGTACTTC
>NA|TRBV12-3/TRBV12-4|TRBJ1-2|NA
CAIIREDYGYTF
TGTGCCATCATAAGGGAGGACTATGGCTACACCTTC
>TRBD1|TRBV15|TRBJ2-5|few
CATSTHRGQETQYF
TGTGCCACCAGCACCCACAGGGGGCAAGAGACCCAGTACTTC
>NA|TRBV11-2|TRBJ2-7|few
CASRGGQSYEQYF
TGTGCCAGCAGAGGGGGACAATCCTACGAGCAGTACTTC
>NA|TRBV20-1|TRBJ1-1|NA
CSARKRPAATEAFF
TGCAGTGCACGAAAACGGCCGGCCGCCACTGAAGCTTTCTTT
>NA|TRBV2|TRBJ1-1|NA
CASSEYPPGAGTEAFF
TGTGCCAGCAGTGAATATCCTCCGGGGGCAGGCACTGAAGCTTTCTTT
>NA|TRBV20-1|TRBJ1-6|NA
CSALPPSPLHF
TGCAGTGCCCTACCACCTTCACCCCTCCACTTT
>NA|TRBV25-1|TRBJ1-2|NA
CASLGDNYGYTF
TGTGCCAGCCTCGGGGATAACTATGGCTACACCTTC
>NA|TRBV28|TRBJ2-6|NA
CASRERTGSAGANVLTF
TGTGCCAGCAGGGAAAGAACAGGGAGCGCTGGGGCCAACGTCCTGACTTTC
>NA|TRBV5-4|TRBJ2-1|few
CASDIWGRNEQFF
TGTGCCAGCGACATTTGGGGGAGGAATGAGCAGTTCTTC
>NA|TRBV19|TRBJ2-1|few
CASSGAAVFF
TGTGCCAGTAGTGGGGCGGCTGTCTTCTTC
>TRBD2|TRBV20-1|TRBJ2-3|NA
CSASPGGPLDTQYF
TGCAGTGCTAGCCCGGGGGGGCCATTAGATACGCAGTATTTT
>NA|TRBV4-2|TRBJ1-3|NA
CASSSGPGNTIYF
TGTGCCAGCAGCTCCGGCCCTGGAAACACCATATATTTT
>NA|TRBV12-3/TRBV12-4|TRBJ1-1|NA
CASTTGGGLPEAFF
TGTGCCAGCACGACCGGGGGGGGTTTGCCTGAAGCTTTCTTT
>TRBD2|TRBV12-3/TRBV12-4|TRBJ2-3|NA
CASSFSPSGGVDTQYF
TGTGCCAGCAGTTTCTCGCCTAGCGGGGGGGTAGATACGCAGTATTTT
>NA|TRBV4-1|TRBJ2-3|few
CASSQRGARDPPDTQYF
TGCGCCAGCAGCCAAAGGGGAGCCAGGGACCCGCCAGATACGCAGTATTTT
>NA|TRBV6-5|TRBJ2-2|few
CASSYSQGPTFANTGELFF
TGTGCCAGCAGTTACTCGCAGGGGCCAACGTTCGCGAACACCGGGGAGCTGTTTTTT
>NA|TRBV27|TRBJ2-6|NA
CASSQTGSGANILTF
TGTGCCAGCAGTCAGACAGGATCAGGGGCCAACATCCTGACTTTC
>TRBD1|TRBV19|TRBJ1-5|NA
CASSSMDRGPLNQPQHF
TGTGCCAGTAGTTCAATGGACAGGGGGCCTTTGAATCAGCCCCAGCATTTT
>NA|TRBV20-1|TRBJ2-7|NA
CSARVGSYEQYF
TGCAGTGCTAGAGTGGGGTCCTACGAGCAGTACTTC